Following are 26 T cell receptor beta chains from one sample sequenced in a study of cytomegalovirus exposure and HLA in healthy donors. With 60 Vbeta and 13 Jbeta primers, the PCR was carried out. Assay used: immunoSEQ multiplex PCR; TCRdb lists only in-frame clones, some missing. The repertoire holds about 100,000 clones, about 72% seen once, with 15% to 20% in the top ten. Sequenced input: PBMCs. The receptors shown here come from a woman aged 55-69 years in good health and CMV-seropositive.

The table lists this clone with a few counts. The genes are TRBV5-1 and TRBJ2-6; no firm D call. Trimming removed 6 bases at V and 0 bases at J, with 4 bases between. The CDR3 is 13 residues long. CDR1 is SGHRS and CDR2 is YFSETQ in the germline V gene. The CDR3 region is CASIHSGANVLTF. The DNA for the CDR3 is TGCGCCAGCATTCACTCTGGGGCCAACGTCCTGACTTTC.

This clone was recorded a few times. This chain links TRBV6-1 with TRBJ1-3; 8 nucleotides agree with TRBD1. Losses at the gene ends were 4 bases for V and 4 bases for J; bases not matched to a gene: 9. Germline-derived CDR1 and CDR2 are MNHNS and SASEGT. CDR3 length: 16 residues. The CDR3 bases are TGTGCCAGCAGTGTACAGGGGGGCGCGAAAGGAAACACCATATATTTT. It is translated as CASSVQGGAKGNTIYF.

The chain uses TRBV18 and TRBJ2-3, with 12 positions matching TRBD2. Germline lookup yields CDR1 KGHSH and CDR2 LQKENI. The CDR3 contains 14 residues. V shed 7 bases, J shed 4 bases, and the junction held 3 bases outside the gene matches. The CDR3 is CASFLAGGADTQYF. The CDR3 DNA reads TGTGCCAGCTTCCTAGCGGGAGGGGCAGATACGCAGTATTTT.

A note on this clone: This sample also contains other DNA sequences that code for the same CDR3. V usage is TRBV5-1 and J usage is TRBJ2-1; possibly TRBD2 for D (5 bases). From germline, CDR1 is SGHRS and CDR2 YFSETQ. V dropped 2 bases and J dropped 0 bases, with 9 bases sitting between them. CDR3 length: 15 residues. The CDR3 region is CASSFSGSSYNEQFF. DNA of the CDR3: TGCGCCAGCAGCTTTTCGGGGTCCTCCTACAATGAGCAGTTCTTC.

This chain joins TRBV10-3 and TRBJ2-5, with TRBD2 identical over 13 bases. The CDR3 sequence is 14 residues long. V shed 10 bases, J shed 6 bases, and the junction held 8 bases outside the gene matches. Germline CDR1 ENHRY, CDR2 SYGVKD. The CDR3 region has the DNA TGTGCCACCGGACTAGCGGGAGCGGAAAAGACCCAGTACTTC. Amino acids: CATGLAGAEKTQYF.

V is TRBV21-1 and J is TRBJ2-2; the table's D call of TRBD2 was not tested on the DNA. TRBV21-1 is given as a pseudogene. The CDR3 is made up of 14 amino acids. The CDR3 bases are TGTGCCAGCAGGCTTACGGCGAACACCGGGGAGCTGTTTTTT. It yields the protein CASRLTANTGELFF.

This chain links TRBV6-1 with TRBJ2-5; 7 bases fit TRBD1. Looked up from germline, CDR1 is MNHNS and CDR2 is SASEGT. With V trimmed by 0 bases and J by 1 base, 2 bases remained unmatched. The CDR3 consists of 15 residues. The CDR3 DNA reads TGTGCCAGCAGTGAAGCGAGGGGGCCCCAAGAGACCCAGTACTTC. Its protein product is CASSEARGPQETQYF.

This chain joins TRBV19 and TRBJ1-2; 10 bases are a match to TRBD1. Germline loops: CDR1 LNHDA, CDR2 SQIVND (reference sequence). The V and J ends lost 4 bases and 2 bases, in that order; junction bases with no gene match: 13. This CDR3 is 18 amino acids long. This chain's CDR3 is CASSTPPGQGRGNYGYTF. The CDR3 DNA reads as TGTGCCAGTAGTACCCCCCCGGGACAGGGGAGGGGGAACTATGGCTACACCTTC.

The chain combines TRBV7-9 with TRBJ2-1; 10 positions agree with TRBD2. This CDR3 spans 15 amino acids. V shed 6 bases and J 5 bases; nucleotides not matched to a gene: 7. Germline-derived CDR1 and CDR2 are SEHNR and FQNEAQ (reference sequence). This CDR3 is CASSFGLAENNEQFF. CDR3 sequence (DNA): TGTGCCAGCAGTTTCGGACTAGCGGAAAACAATGAGCAGTTCTTC.

The chain joins TRBV7-9 to TRBJ1-4, with D perhaps matching TRBD1 (6 bases). CDR1 is SEHNR, CDR2 FQNEAQ, per germline (reference sequence). This CDR3 has 15 residues. V was cut by 5 bases and J by 7 bases, with 17 bases left in between. CDR3 coding DNA: TGTGCCAGCAGCCTTGGGTGGGCCAGGGGTGAAAAACTGTTTTTT. This encodes CASSLGWARGEKLFF.

This chain joins TRBV11-2 and TRBJ1-2, with D possibly TRBD1 on 5 matching bases. The CDR3 totals 13 residues. The germline CDR1 and CDR2 sequences are SGHAT and FQNNGV. V was shortened by 6 bases and J by 8 bases, with 16 bases between the two germline ends. The DNA of the CDR3 is TGTGCCAGCAGACCGGTGGGGCAGGGCGGCTACACCTTC. Amino acid sequence: CASRPVGQGGYTF.

The chain joins TRBV5-4 to TRBJ1-1; possible D gene TRBD1, 6 bases. The V and J ends lost 1 base and 5 bases respectively, with 12 bases between them. This CDR3 region has 14 residues. Germline values: CDR1 SGHNT, CDR2 YYREEE (reference sequence). The CDR3 DNA reads as TGTGCCAGCAGCTTGTCAGGGGCCGGAACTGAAGCTTTCTTT. As protein: CASSLSGAGTEAFF.

This chain connects TRBV18 to TRBJ2-2; TRBD2 might be the D (6 bases). The CDR3 length is 13 residues. V lost 3 bases, J lost 6 bases, and 8 bases lay in between. Germline V gene lookup returns CDR1 KGHSH and CDR2 LQKENI. The CDR3 nucleotides are TGTGCCAGCTCACCGAGCGGGCCCGGGGAGCTGTTTTTT. Translation gives CASSPSGPGELFF.

J is TRBJ2-3 and V is TRBV2; 9 bases are a match to TRBD2. J gave up 2 bases and V 6 bases, and 6 bases lay outside the gene matches. Germline V gives CDR1 SNHLY, CDR2 FYNNEI. The length of the CDR3 is 15 residues. CDR3 in amino acids: CASRAGTSLTDTQYF. The CDR3 coding sequence is TGTGCCAGCAGGGCCGGGACTAGCCTCACAGATACGCAGTATTTT.

The V gene is TRBV5-4, the J gene TRBJ1-1; the match to TRBD1 covers 9 bases. V lost 0 bases to trimming and J lost 9 bases; unmatched junction nucleotides: 3. This CDR3 comprises 13 residues. CDR1 is SGHNT, CDR2 YYREEE, per germline (reference sequence). Here the CDR3 reads CASSLDRGLKAFF. The CDR3 region has the DNA TGTGCCAGCAGCTTGGACAGGGGGCTGAAAGCTTTCTTT.

The genes are TRBV11-2 and TRBJ2-7, with 7 positions matching TRBD2. The CDR3 is 13 amino acids. J lost 3 bases, V lost 3 bases, and 2 bases had no gene match. Germline V CDR1 and CDR2: SGHAT, FQNNGV. CDR3 nucleotide sequence: TGTGCCAGCAGCTTCGGCGGGAGCTACGAGCAGTACTTC. Translated, it gives CASSFGGSYEQYF.

This clone was seen a single time. The rearrangement joins TRBV6-5 to TRBJ1-1, with D uncertain. Germline assignment: CDR1 MNHEY and CDR2 SVGAGI. Between the trimmed V and J ends, which lost 10 bases and 1 base, there was a span of 16 bases. This CDR3 contains 14 residues. CDR3 amino acids: CATRAPSENTEAFF. The CDR3 DNA is TGTGCCACAAGAGCGCCCTCAGAGAACACTGAAGCTTTCTTT.

The gene calls are TRBV15 and TRBJ1-2; no clear D gene. Germline assignment: CDR1 LNHNV and CDR2 YYDKDF (reference sequence). The germline V and J ends were trimmed by 0 bases and 1 base, with 9 bases remaining between them. CDR3 length equals 15 residues. CDR3 sequence (DNA): TGTGCCACCAGCAGAGAGGAGGTTGGTAACTATGGCTACACCTTC. It translates to CATSREEVGNYGYTF.

This clone is categorized as medium-sized. This chain joins TRBV6-1 and TRBJ1-2; D is perhaps TRBD1 (6 bases). The V end was cut by 4 bases, the J end by 1 base, with 10 bases between. This CDR3 region has 14 residues. Germline CDR1 and CDR2: MNHNS and SASEGT. The CDR3 region is CASSADRFNYGYTF. The DNA of the CDR3 is TGTGCCAGCAGTGCCGACAGGTTTAACTATGGCTACACCTTC.

Concerning this clone: Within the sample, other DNA sequences also encode this same CDR3. The chain couples TRBV28 to TRBJ1-5, with TRBD1 as a possible D gene (6 bases). CDR1 is MDHEN and CDR2 is SYDVKM in the germline V gene. V was clipped by 5 bases and J by 0 bases, with 8 bases between them. The CDR3 is 14 residues long. The CDR3 DNA is TGTGCCAGCAGTGGGGGACATAGCAATCAGCCCCAGCATTTT. Its protein product is CASSGGHSNQPQHF. Based on the CDR3 plus reference TRBV28 and TRBJ1-5, the full variable domain is DVKVTQSSRYLVKRTGEKVFLECVQDMDHENMFWYRQDPGLGLRLIYFSYDVKMKEKGDIPEGYSVSREKKERFSLILESASTNQTSMYLCASSGGHSNQPQHFGDGTRLSIL.

The chain couples TRBV7-9 to TRBJ2-1; TRBD1 is a possible D gene (6 bases). CDR3 size: 14 residues. The germline V gene encodes CDR1 SEHNR and CDR2 FQNEAQ (reference sequence). The ends were cut back, 5 bases at V and 6 bases at J, with 14 bases in the middle. The CDR3 loop reads CASSLQGSANEQFF. CDR3 bases: TGTGCCAGCAGCCTACAGGGATCGGCCAATGAGCAGTTCTTC. Based on the CDR3 plus reference TRBV7-9 and TRBJ2-1, the full variable domain is DTGVSQNPRHKITKRGQNVTFRCDPISEHNRLYWYRQTLGQGPEFLTYFQNEAQLEKSRLLSDRFSAERPKGSFSTLEIQRTEQGDSAMYLCASSLQGSANEQFFGPGTRLTVL.

The V call is TRBV6-4, the J call TRBJ1-5; no definite D call. Germline CDR1 is MRHNA and CDR2 is SNTAGT. V was shortened by 4 bases and J by 6 bases, with 10 bases between the two germline ends. The CDR3 sequence is 13 residues long. CDR3 sequence: CASSAVTGQPQHF. The CDR3 DNA reads TGTGCCAGCAGTGCAGTTACGGGTCAGCCCCAGCATTTT.

This chain connects TRBV6-5 to TRBJ2-5, with D perhaps matching TRBD1 (5 bases). CDR1 and CDR2 (germline): MNHEY, SVGAGI. The CDR3 consists of 14 residues. V was pared by 5 bases and J by 2 bases, with 12 bases between. CDR3 nucleotides: TGTGCCAGCAGTACCTGGGCAGGGCAAGAGACCCAGTACTTC. Protein sequence: CASSTWAGQETQYF.

The J gene is TRBJ2-5, the V gene TRBV5-1; 8 bases are shared with TRBD2. The DNA end is more similar to TRBJ2-7, so the J call may be wrong. The CDR3 is 14 amino acids. Germline V gene sequence: CDR1 SGHRS, CDR2 YFSETQ. The CDR3 protein is CASSLGGGTYEQYF. The CDR3 DNA sequence: TGCGCCAGCAGCTTGGGCGGGGGGACCTACGAGCAGTACTTC.

V gene TRBV10-3 combines with J gene TRBJ2-5; a weak D match, TRBD2 (5 bases). The end of the DNA aligns better with TRBJ2-7, so the J call may be wrong. CDR1 and CDR2 from the germline V gene are ENHRY and SYGVKD. This CDR3 is built from 13 residues. The DNA of the CDR3 is TGTGCCACCCTACCTGGAGGCACCTACGAGCAGTACTTC. It translates to CATLPGGTYEQYF.

J is TRBJ2-7 and V is TRBV9; D is undetermined. V was shortened by 3 bases and J by 2 bases, with 6 bases between the two germline ends. CDR3 size: 12 residues. Germline V lookup: CDR1 SGDLS, CDR2 YYNGEE. As DNA, the CDR3 is TGTGCCAGCAGCGGACTCACCTACGAGCAGTACTTC. Protein sequence: CASSGLTYEQYF.